This T cell receptor beta chain was identified in a study of monozygotic twins with inflammatory bowel disease. Study-wide points: Among the T cells, different subtypes could not be distinguished.

Following a re-call of the 5' RACE reads, TCRdb has one entry per CDR3 protein and lacks DNA. This sample's clone table lists around 190,000 distinct CDR3 sequences. A word on this clonotype: Its antigen is unidentified.

Germline CDR1 and CDR2: ENHRY and SYGVKD. CDR3 size: 13 residues. This receptor was obtained from a human donor with ulcerative colitis or Crohn's disease, or a healthy co-twin of an affected twin (not recorded which). This chain connects TRBV10-3 to TRBJ2-5; TCRdb picks TRBD1, but there is no DNA to check that call. What was sequenced was blood. The CDR3 is CAISMDSQETQYF.